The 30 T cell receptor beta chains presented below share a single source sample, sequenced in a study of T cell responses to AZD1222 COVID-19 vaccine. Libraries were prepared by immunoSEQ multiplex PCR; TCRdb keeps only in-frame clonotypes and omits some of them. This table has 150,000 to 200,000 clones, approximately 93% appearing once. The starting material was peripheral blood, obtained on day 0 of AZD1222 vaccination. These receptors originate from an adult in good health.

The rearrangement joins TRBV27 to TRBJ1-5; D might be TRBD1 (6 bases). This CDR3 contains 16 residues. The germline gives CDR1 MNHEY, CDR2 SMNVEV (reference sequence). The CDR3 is CTERGGGICSNQPQHF. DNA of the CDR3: TGTACCGAACGGGGAGGGGGGATCTGTAGCAATCAGCCCCAGCATTTT.

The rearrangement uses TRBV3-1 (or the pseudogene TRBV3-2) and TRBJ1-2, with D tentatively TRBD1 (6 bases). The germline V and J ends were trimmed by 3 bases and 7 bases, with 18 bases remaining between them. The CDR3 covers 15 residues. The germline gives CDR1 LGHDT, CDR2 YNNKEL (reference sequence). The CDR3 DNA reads TGTGCCAGCAGCCACTTAGGCCAGGGGCGGAGTGGCTACACCTTC. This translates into CASSHLGQGRSGYTF.

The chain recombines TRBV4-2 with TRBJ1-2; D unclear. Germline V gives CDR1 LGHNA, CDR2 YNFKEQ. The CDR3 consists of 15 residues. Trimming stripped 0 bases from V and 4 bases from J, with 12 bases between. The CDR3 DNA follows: TGTGCCAGCAGCCAAGATTTAGGCGGTCGCTATGGCTACACCTTC. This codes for CASSQDLGGRYGYTF.

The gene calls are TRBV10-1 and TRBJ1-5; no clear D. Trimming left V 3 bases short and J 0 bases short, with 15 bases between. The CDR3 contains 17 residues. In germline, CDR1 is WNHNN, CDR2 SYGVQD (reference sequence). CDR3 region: CASSDGGKGYSNQPQHF. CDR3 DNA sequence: TGCGCCAGCAGTGACGGAGGGAAAGGCTATAGCAATCAGCCCCAGCATTTT.

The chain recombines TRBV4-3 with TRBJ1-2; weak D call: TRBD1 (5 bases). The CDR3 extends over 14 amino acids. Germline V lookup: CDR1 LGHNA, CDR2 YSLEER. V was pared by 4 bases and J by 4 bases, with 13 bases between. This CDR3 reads CASSRAQGGYGYTF. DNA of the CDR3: TGCGCCAGCAGCCGCGCTCAGGGCGGCTATGGCTACACCTTC.

The CDR3 sequence is CASGLGSGGAGDTQYF. The DNA of the CDR3 is TGTGCTAGTGGTTTGGGAAGCGGGGGGGCTGGAGATACGCAGTATTTT. The gene calls are TRBV12-5 and TRBJ2-3; 10 bases line up with TRBD2. The V segment lost 1 base and the J segment 5 bases; nucleotides outside the gene matches: 6. CDR3 length equals 16 residues. Germline V gene lookup returns CDR1 LGHNT and CDR2 FRNRAP.

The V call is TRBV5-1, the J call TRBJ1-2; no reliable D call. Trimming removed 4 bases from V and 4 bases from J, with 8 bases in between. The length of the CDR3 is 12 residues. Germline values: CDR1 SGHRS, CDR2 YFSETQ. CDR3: CASSPGIYGYTF. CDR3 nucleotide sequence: TGCGCCAGCAGCCCCGGGATCTATGGCTACACCTTC. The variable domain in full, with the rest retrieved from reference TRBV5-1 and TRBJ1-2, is KAGVTQTPRYLIKTRGQQVTLSCSPISGHRSVSWYQQTPGQGLQFLFEYFSETQRNKGNFPGRFSGRQFSNSRSEMNVSTLELGDSALYLCASSPGIYGYTFGSGTRLTVV.

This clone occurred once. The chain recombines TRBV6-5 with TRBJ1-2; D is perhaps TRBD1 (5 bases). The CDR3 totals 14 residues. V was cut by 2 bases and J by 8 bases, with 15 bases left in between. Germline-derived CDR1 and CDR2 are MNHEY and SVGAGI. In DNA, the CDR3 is TGTGCCAGCAGTTACACGGGGCTTGCGGGGGGCTACACCTTC. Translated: CASSYTGLAGGYTF.

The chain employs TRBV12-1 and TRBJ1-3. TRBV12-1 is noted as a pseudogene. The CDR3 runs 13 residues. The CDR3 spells CASSPLGGNTIYF. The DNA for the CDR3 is TGTGCCAGCAGCCCCCTAGGGGGAAACACCATATATTTT.

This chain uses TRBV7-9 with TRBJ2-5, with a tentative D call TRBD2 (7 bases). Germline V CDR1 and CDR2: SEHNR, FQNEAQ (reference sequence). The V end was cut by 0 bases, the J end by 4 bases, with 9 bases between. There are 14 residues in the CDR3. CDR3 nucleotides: TGTGCCAGCAGCTTAGCGGGGGGGCCAGAGACCCAGTACTTC. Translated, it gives CASSLAGGPETQYF. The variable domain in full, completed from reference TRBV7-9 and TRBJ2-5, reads DTGVSQNPRHKITKRGQNVTFRCDPISEHNRLYWYRQTLGQGPEFLTYFQNEAQLEKSRLLSDRFSAERPKGSFSTLEIQRTEQGDSAMYLCASSLAGGPETQYFGPGTRLLVL.

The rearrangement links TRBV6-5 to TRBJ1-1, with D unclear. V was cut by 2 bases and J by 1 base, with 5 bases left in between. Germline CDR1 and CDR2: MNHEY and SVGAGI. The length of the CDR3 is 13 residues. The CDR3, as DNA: TGTGCCAGCAGTTACGCAGGGAACACTGAAGCTTTCTTT. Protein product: CASSYAGNTEAFF.

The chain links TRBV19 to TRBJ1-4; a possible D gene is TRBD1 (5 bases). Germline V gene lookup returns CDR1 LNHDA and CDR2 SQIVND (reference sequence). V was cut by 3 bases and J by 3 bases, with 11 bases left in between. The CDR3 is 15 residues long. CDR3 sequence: CASSMWGSPNEKLFF. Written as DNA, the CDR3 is TGTGCCAGTAGTATGTGGGGGTCGCCTAATGAAAAACTGTTTTTT.

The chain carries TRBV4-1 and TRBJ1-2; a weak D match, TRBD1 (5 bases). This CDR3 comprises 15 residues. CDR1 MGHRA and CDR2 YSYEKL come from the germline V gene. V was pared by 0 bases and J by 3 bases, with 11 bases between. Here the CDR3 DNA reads TGCGCCAGCAGCCAAGATTTGGCAGGGTACTATGGCTACACCTTC. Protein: CASSQDLAGYYGYTF.

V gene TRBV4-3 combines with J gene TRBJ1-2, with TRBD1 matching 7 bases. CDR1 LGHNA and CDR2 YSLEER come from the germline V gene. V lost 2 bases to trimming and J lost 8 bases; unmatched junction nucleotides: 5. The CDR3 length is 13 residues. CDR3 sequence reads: CASSQWQGGGYTF. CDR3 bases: TGCGCCAGCAGCCAATGGCAGGGGGGCGGCTACACCTTC.

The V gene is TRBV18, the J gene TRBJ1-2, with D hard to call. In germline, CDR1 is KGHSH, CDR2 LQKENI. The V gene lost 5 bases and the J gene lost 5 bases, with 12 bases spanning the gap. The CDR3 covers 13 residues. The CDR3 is CASSIDPVYGYTF. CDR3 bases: TGTGCCAGCTCAATAGATCCCGTTTATGGCTACACCTTC.

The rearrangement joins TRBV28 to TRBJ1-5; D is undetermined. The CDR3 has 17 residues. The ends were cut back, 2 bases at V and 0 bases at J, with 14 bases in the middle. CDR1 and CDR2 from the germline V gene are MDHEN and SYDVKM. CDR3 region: CASSLPLPTYSNQPQHF. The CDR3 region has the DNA TGTGCCAGCAGTTTACCTCTACCTACCTATAGCAATCAGCCCCAGCATTTT.

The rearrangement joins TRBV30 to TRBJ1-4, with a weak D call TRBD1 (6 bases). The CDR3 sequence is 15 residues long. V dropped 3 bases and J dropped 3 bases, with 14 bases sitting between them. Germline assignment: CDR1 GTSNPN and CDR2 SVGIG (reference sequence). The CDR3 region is CAWSPQGLANEKLFF. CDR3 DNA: TGTGCCTGGAGCCCGCAGGGGTTGGCTAATGAAAAACTGTTTTTT.

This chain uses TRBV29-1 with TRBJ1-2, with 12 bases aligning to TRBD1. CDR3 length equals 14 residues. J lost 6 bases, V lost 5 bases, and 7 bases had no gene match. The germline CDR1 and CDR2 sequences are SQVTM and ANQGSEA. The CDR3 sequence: CSVRGTGGGNGYTF. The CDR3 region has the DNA TGCAGCGTTCGGGGGACAGGGGGCGGTAATGGCTACACCTTC.

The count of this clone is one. This CDR3 reads CASSQGAYEQYF. CDR3 DNA sequence: TGTGCCAGCAGCCAAGGCGCCTACGAGCAGTACTTC. The chain uses TRBV3-1 (or the pseudogene TRBV3-2) and TRBJ2-7; D is ambiguous. The CDR3 covers 12 residues. Germline CDR1 is LGHDT and CDR2 is YNNKEL (reference sequence). V was pared by 1 base and J by 2 bases, with 3 bases between.

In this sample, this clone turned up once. CDR3 sequence (DNA): TGTGCCAGCAGCCCAAACACAGGGGGGACTGAAGCTTTCTTT. It encodes CASSPNTGGTEAFF. V and J are TRBV2 and TRBJ1-1; 8 nucleotides match TRBD1. The CDR3 has 14 amino acids. Germline V gene sequence: CDR1 SNHLY, CDR2 FYNNEI. With 6 bases clipped from V and 5 bases from J, the junction kept 8 bases outside the gene matches.

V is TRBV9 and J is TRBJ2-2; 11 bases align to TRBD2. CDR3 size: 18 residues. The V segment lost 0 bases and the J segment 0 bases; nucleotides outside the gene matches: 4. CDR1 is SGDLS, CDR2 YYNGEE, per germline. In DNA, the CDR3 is TGTGCCAGCAGCGTAGTAGCGGGGGGGCCCGCGAACACCGGGGAGCTGTTTTTT. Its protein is CASSVVAGGPANTGELFF.

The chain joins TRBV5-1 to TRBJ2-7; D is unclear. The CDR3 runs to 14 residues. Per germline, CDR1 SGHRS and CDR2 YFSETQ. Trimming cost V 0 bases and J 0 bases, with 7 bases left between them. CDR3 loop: CASSLEPDSYEQYF. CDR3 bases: TGCGCCAGCAGCTTGGAGCCCGACTCCTACGAGCAGTACTTC. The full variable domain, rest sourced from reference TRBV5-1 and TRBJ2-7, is KAGVTQTPRYLIKTRGQQVTLSCSPISGHRSVSWYQQTPGQGLQFLFEYFSETQRNKGNFPGRFSGRQFSNSRSEMNVSTLELGDSALYLCASSLEPDSYEQYFGPGTRLTVT.

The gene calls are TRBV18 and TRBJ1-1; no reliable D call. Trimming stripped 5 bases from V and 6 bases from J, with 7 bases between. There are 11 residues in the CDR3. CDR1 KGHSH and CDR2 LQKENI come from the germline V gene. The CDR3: CASSSRSEAFF. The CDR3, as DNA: TGTGCCAGCTCATCGAGATCTGAAGCTTTCTTT. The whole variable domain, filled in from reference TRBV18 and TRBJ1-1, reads NAGVMQNPRHLVRRRGQEARLRCSPMKGHSHVYWYRQLPEEGLKFMVYLQKENIIDESGMPKERFSAEFPKEGPSILRIQQVVRGDSAAYFCASSSRSEAFFGQGTRLTVV.

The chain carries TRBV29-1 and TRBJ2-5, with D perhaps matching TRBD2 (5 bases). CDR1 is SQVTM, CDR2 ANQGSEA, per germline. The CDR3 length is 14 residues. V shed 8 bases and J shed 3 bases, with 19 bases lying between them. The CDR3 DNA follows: TGCAGCTCGTATCCCGGGGTTGGGGAAGAGACCCAGTACTTC. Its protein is CSSYPGVGEETQYF.

The CDR3 nucleotides are TGTGCCAGCAGCCATGCCGCTAGCGGGGGGGCCTATAGAGATACGCAGTATTTT. It codes for CASSHAASGGAYRDTQYF. This chain links TRBV3-1 (or the pseudogene TRBV3-2) with TRBJ2-3; 12 bases are shared with TRBD2. The germline V gene has CDR1 LGHDT and CDR2 YNNKEL (reference sequence). The ends lost 3 bases at V and 5 bases at J; junction bases unmatched: 12. The CDR3 is 18 amino acids.

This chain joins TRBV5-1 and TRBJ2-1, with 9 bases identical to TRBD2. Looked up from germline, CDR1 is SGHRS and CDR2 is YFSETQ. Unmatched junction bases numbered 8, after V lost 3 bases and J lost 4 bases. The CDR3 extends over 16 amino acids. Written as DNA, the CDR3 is TGCGCCAGCAGCTCCGCTAAGCGGGGGGCTTACAATGAGCAGTTCTTC. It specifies CASSSAKRGAYNEQFF.

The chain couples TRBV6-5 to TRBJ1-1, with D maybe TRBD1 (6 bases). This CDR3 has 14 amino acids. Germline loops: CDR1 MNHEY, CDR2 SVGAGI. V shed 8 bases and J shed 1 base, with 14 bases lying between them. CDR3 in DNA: TGTGCCAGCGTGGCGGGGGGCTCGAACACTGAAGCTTTCTTT. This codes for CASVAGGSNTEAFF.

For the CDR3, the DNA is TGTGCCATCAGTGAGTCGAGGAACTACGAGCAGTACTTC. This gives the protein CAISESRNYEQYF. J is TRBJ2-7 and V is TRBV10-3; no firm D call. V lost 0 bases and J lost 3, with 6 bases in between. Germline-derived CDR1 and CDR2 are ENHRY and SYGVKD. The length of the CDR3 is 13 residues.

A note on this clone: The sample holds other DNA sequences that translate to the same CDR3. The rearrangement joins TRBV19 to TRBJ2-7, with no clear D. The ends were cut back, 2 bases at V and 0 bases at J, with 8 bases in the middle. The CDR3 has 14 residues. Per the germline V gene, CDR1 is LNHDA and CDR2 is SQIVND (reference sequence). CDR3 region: CASSIPGSSYEQYF. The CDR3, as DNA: TGTGCCAGTAGTATACCCGGTAGCTCCTACGAGCAGTACTTC.

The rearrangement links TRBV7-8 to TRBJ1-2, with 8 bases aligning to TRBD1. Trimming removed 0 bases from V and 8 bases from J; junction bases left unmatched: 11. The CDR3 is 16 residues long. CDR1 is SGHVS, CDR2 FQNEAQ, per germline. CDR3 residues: CASSLAPGGASRGYTF. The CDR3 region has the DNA TGTGCCAGCAGCTTAGCCCCAGGGGGCGCTTCTAGGGGCTACACCTTC.